What follows is one T cell receptor (beta chain) and its context. CDR3 length: 19 amino acids. CDR1 and CDR2 from the germline V gene are SQVTM and ANQGSEA. The J segment lost 8 bases and the V segment lost 1 base, leaving 16 bases of the junction unmatched. This specimen belongs to a study of T cells in Graves' hyperthyroidism and ophthalmopathy. TCR beta CDR3 sequences were amplified from RNA transcripts. HTBI primers were the set used in a first-round RT-PCR of the TCR CDR3. TCRdb analysed the multiplex PCR reads with MiXCR anew, one entry per CDR3 protein. The sample records under 400,000 distinct CDR3 sequences, about 18% being singletons.

V is TRBV29-1 and J is TRBJ2-1; 14 bases align to TRBD2. The sample comprised blood. The sequence came from a woman in her 50s with Graves' hyperthyroidism. The CDR3 region is CSVEGGLAGVWDNWDEQFF. CDR3 nucleotides: TGCAGCGTTGAAGGGGGACTAGCGGGAGTATGGGACAATTGGGATGAGCAGTTCTTC.